These T cell receptor beta chains were read from a single sample in a study of T cell repertoires in cytomegalovirus infection. These receptors lack a known antigen. TCRdb analysed the reads with MiXCR anew, one entry per CDR3 protein. The sample has about 120,000 distinct CDR3 sequences, around 31% seen once; the top ten hold around two fifths. This sample comprised CD8+ T cells from cultured PBMCs, obtained from culture after CMV antigen stimulation. These receptors were collected from a human donor in good health (CMV status not recorded). Some clones in this sample may be carry-over from other donors' samples. The conserved cysteine and the conserved F or W are not part of the CDR3 here. D genes are given only for firm matches.

D gene,V gene,J gene,CDR3 protein
-,TRBV19,TRBJ1-3,ASSIGAASGNTIY
-,TRBV4-3,TRBJ2-5,ASSRRRRDLETQY
-,TRBV4-1,TRBJ1-6,ASSQEGPYNSPLH
TRBD1,TRBV4-1,TRBJ1-1,ASSQGVGGVGTEAF
-,TRBV24-1,TRBJ2-3,ATSDPDGSTQY
-,TRBV4-1,TRBJ2-7,ASSQDRQTSYEQY
-,TRBV7-2,TRBJ2-3,ASSLYRVTTDTQY
TRBD1,TRBV7-2,TRBJ2-3,ASSLDRGYTDTQY
-,TRBV11-3,TRBJ2-1,ASSSTGPEQF
-,TRBV10-3,TRBJ2-7,AIRDSYEQY
TRBD2,TRBV2,TRBJ2-3,AIPRGGTDTQY
-,TRBV15,TRBJ2-7,ATSEGYEQY
-,TRBV4-3,TRBJ2-6,ASSQDPRGPYGANVLT
-,TRBV7-8,TRBJ2-1,ASSRRTDPQF
-,TRBV6-6,TRBJ1-2,ASSPRGAPLYGYT
-,TRBV7-9,TRBJ2-2,ASSFTPGQGTWGTNTGELF
-,TRBV13,TRBJ2-7,ASSSRWGSLRPYEQY
-,TRBV7-2,TRBJ1-5,ASSLDKGNSDQPQH
TRBD2,TRBV4-3,TRBJ2-2,ASSQGLAGALNTGELF
-,TRBV7-6,TRBJ2-1,ASSLARGPNNEQF
-,TRBV5-4,TRBJ2-3,ASSLEGGRGTDTQY
-,TRBV6-2/TRBV6-3,TRBJ1-5,ASSHGWGSEDQPQH
TRBD2,TRBV29-1,TRBJ2-3,SVEVSGGYTDTQY
-,TRBV20-1,TRBJ2-1,SASWPGLAFNEQF
-,TRBV6-2/TRBV6-3,TRBJ1-1,ASSYSGEGPGDEAF
-,TRBV6-1,TRBJ2-2,ARSEWGDAGELF
TRBD2,TRBV2,TRBJ2-3,ASSEWGGLDTQY
TRBD1,TRBV6-8,TRBJ2-5,ASTSKGASEQETQY
-,TRBV3-1,TRBJ1-1,ASSQTLGRESSEAF
-,TRBV5-4,TRBJ2-2,ASSAAFGGLSTGELF
-,TRBV27,TRBJ2-1,ASSFETQYNEQF
-,TRBV6-2/TRBV6-3,TRBJ1-1,ASSSNRVEAF
TRBD1,TRBV2,TRBJ1-1,ASSETIGRGLNTEAF
-,TRBV19,TRBJ2-3,ASSISTDTQY
TRBD2,TRBV7-2,TRBJ2-7,ASSEPGLAYEQY
-,TRBV10-3,TRBJ2-3,AIKLGGGAKDTQY
TRBD2,TRBV7-9,TRBJ2-3,ASSLVSGVTDTQY
-,TRBV28,TRBJ2-1,ASSPQGAGHHNEQF
TRBD2,TRBV7-8,TRBJ2-1,ASSLARLAATSYNEQF
-,TRBV6-2/TRBV6-3,TRBJ1-3,ASSAARGFPGNTIY
-,TRBV7-8,TRBJ1-1,ASSFTWGGLGTEAF
-,TRBV7-2,TRBJ2-3,ASSLVTGRGTDTQY
TRBD1,TRBV5-5,TRBJ2-1,ASSSKYRGNEQF
-,TRBV4-1,TRBJ1-5,ASSQVEGGWQPQH
TRBD1,TRBV11-2,TRBJ2-5,ASSSGQGYWAQY
-,TRBV27,TRBJ1-6,ASSLFSASPLH
-,TRBV7-2,TRBJ2-6,ASSQRGSGANVLT
-,TRBV4-1,TRBJ2-4,ASSQTTGTALAKNIQY
TRBD2,TRBV7-8,TRBJ2-5,ASSLSHGGLALKYQETQY
-,TRBV28,TRBJ1-1,ASSPRQEVVTEAF
TRBD2,TRBV7-2,TRBJ2-7,ASSSSGAYYEQY